This is a list of T cell receptor beta chains from one sample in a study of a mutant IDH1 vaccine in newly diagnosed glioma. The table came from immunoSEQ multiplex PCR; TCRdb's copy has only in-frame clones and leaves some out. The sample lists fewer than 95,000 clones; 75% to 90% were seen once. Their antigens are not known. The input for sequencing was PBMCs, taken from a glioma patient whose treatment included an IDH1 peptide vaccine. Receptor source: a middle-aged man with glioma. CDR3s include the opening cysteine and the closing phenylalanine or tryptophan. D genes are given only for firm matches. Size tells how often a clone was seen (once, few, many) or the class of an expanded clone, and some rows leave it out.

v_call	j_call	clone_size	d_call	cdr3_length	cdr3_aa	cdr3_nt
TRBV9	TRBJ1-2	NA	TRBD1	14	CASSGGTEYYGYTF	TGTGCCAGCAGCGGTGGGACAGAGTACTATGGCTACACCTTC
TRBV9	TRBJ2-5	NA	NA	12	CASSAQGETQYF	TGTGCCAGCAGCGCACAGGGAGAGACCCAGTACTTC
TRBV2	TRBJ2-1	NA	NA	13	CATERGGSNEQFF	TGTGCCACCGAAAGGGGGGGGAGCAATGAGCAGTTCTTC
TRBV9	TRBJ2-2	NA	NA	15	CASSVAGSNTGELFF	TGTGCCAGCAGCGTAGCGGGTTCGAACACCGGGGAGCTGTTTTTT
TRBV13	TRBJ2-7	NA	TRBD2	15	CASSPGLAERYEQYF	TGTGCCAGCAGCCCCGGCCTAGCGGAGCGCTACGAGCAGTACTTC
TRBV19	TRBJ1-1	NA	NA	13	CASSPGHLTEAFF	TGTGCCAGTAGCCCGGGACACCTCACTGAAGCTTTCTTT
TRBV7-6	TRBJ2-7	NA	NA	14	CASSPGTTYYEQYF	TGTGCCAGCAGTCCTGGGACAACCTACTACGAGCAGTACTTC
TRBV28	TRBJ2-7	NA	TRBD1	13	CRTRGQGNHEQYF	TGTCGTACCCGGGGACAGGGTAACCACGAGCAGTACTTC
TRBV2	TRBJ2-7	few	TRBD2	14	CASSGGLAVYEQYF	TGTGCCAGCAGTGGGGGACTAGCGGTATACGAGCAGTACTTC
TRBV5-6	TRBJ2-5	NA	NA	18	CASSPICRTRDTQETQYF	TGTGCCAGCAGCCCGATCTGCCGGACCCGGGACACACAAGAGACCCAGTACTTC
TRBV28	TRBJ2-7	once	TRBD1	15	CASSSDRAGSYEQYF	TGTGCCAGCAGTTCGGACAGGGCGGGCTCCTACGAGCAGTACTTC
TRBV10-1	TRBJ2-7	NA	TRBD2	16	CASSDYSSGGSYEQYF	TGCGCCAGCAGTGACTACTCTAGCGGGGGGAGCTACGAGCAGTACTTC
TRBV13	TRBJ2-4	NA	NA	13	CASSATDKNIQYF	TGTGCCAGCAGCGCGACAGACAAAAACATTCAGTACTTC
TRBV27	TRBJ2-4	NA	TRBD2	15	CASSPGTSGRNIQYF	TGTGCCAGCAGTCCCGGGACTAGCGGGAGAAACATTCAGTACTTC
TRBV27	TRBJ1-1	NA	NA	14	CASSLLGKNTEAFF	TGTGCCAGCAGTTTACTCGGGAAGAACACTGAAGCTTTCTTT
TRBV7-8	TRBJ1-1	NA	TRBD1	15	CASSLGQGAGTEAFF	TGTGCCAGCAGCTTAGGGCAGGGGGCCGGCACTGAAGCTTTCTTT
TRBV11-3	TRBJ1-1	few	NA	13	CASSYRGDTEAFF	TGTGCCAGCAGCTACAGAGGGGACACTGAAGCTTTCTTT
TRBV5-1	TRBJ2-1	NA	NA	13	CASSEDSNFGQFF	TGCGCCAGCAGCGAGGACTCGAACTTCGGGCAGTTCTTC
TRBV6-6	TRBJ2-3	NA	NA	15	CASSYGSRSTDTQYF	TGTGCCAGCAGTTACGGAAGTAGAAGCACAGATACGCAGTATTTT
TRBV11-2	TRBJ2-1	NA	TRBD2	15	CASSNGVFGGNEQFF	TGTGCCAGCAGCAACGGGGTCTTCGGGGGGAATGAGCAGTTCTTC
TRBV18	TRBJ1-4	NA	NA	15	CASSPPGAANEKLFF	TGTGCCAGCTCACCACCGGGGGCAGCTAATGAAAAACTGTTTTTT
TRBV6-5	TRBJ2-7	NA	NA	12	CASSPTSYEQYF	TGTGCCAGCAGCCCCACTAGCTACGAGCAGTACTTC
TRBV7-2	TRBJ1-5	NA	NA	15	CASSPREGGNQPQHF	TGTGCCAGCAGCCCGCGGGAGGGAGGCAATCAGCCCCAGCATTTT
TRBV7-2	TRBJ2-5	NA	NA	16	CASSLRPSYREETQYF	TGTGCCAGCAGCTTACGGCCCTCCTACCGGGAAGAGACCCAGTACTTC
TRBV6-5	TRBJ1-3	few	NA	15	CASSYHTNSGNTIYF	TGTGCCAGCAGTTACCACACGAACTCTGGAAACACCATATATTTT
TRBV13	TRBJ2-3	NA	TRBD2	20	CASSQYTRTSGRGITDTQYF	TGTGCCAGCAGCCAATACACCCGTACTAGCGGGAGGGGGATCACAGATACGCAGTATTTT
TRBV5-4	TRBJ2-5	NA	NA	14	CASSIKRQGETQYF	TGTGCCAGCAGCATAAAGCGACAAGGAGAGACCCAGTACTTC
TRBV5-6	TRBJ1-1	NA	NA	15	CASSGRRGGYTEAFF	TGTGCCAGCAGCGGGCGACGGGGCGGGTACACTGAAGCTTTCTTT
TRBV6-5	TRBJ1-1	NA	NA	11	CASKINTEAFF	TGTGCCAGCAAGATAAACACTGAAGCTTTCTTT
TRBV6-4	TRBJ2-5	many	NA	12	CASSDLPGQQYF	TGTGCCAGCAGTGACCTACCCGGACAGCAGTACTTC
TRBV11-2	TRBJ2-2	NA	NA	15	CASSLDRRNTGELFF	TGTGCCAGCAGCTTAGATCGGCGAAACACCGGGGAGCTGTTTTTT
TRBV27	TRBJ2-1	NA	TRBD1	13	CASRPGQNNEQFF	TGTGCCAGCAGGCCGGGACAGAACAATGAGCAGTTCTTC
TRBV2	TRBJ2-2	NA	NA	15	CASSRDYPPTGELFF	TGTGCCAGTTCGAGGGATTACCCCCCCACCGGGGAGCTGTTTTTT
TRBV9	TRBJ2-5	NA	NA	12	CASRGSTETQYF	TGTGCCAGCAGGGGCTCAACAGAGACCCAGTACTTC
TRBV6-1	TRBJ2-5	NA	NA	17	CASSVGRAGASGETQYF	TGTGCCAGCAGTGTTGGGCGGGCGGGGGCGAGCGGCGAGACCCAGTACTTC
TRBV11-3	TRBJ2-2	NA	TRBD2	16	CASSLAREGPAGELFF	TGTGCCAGCAGCTTAGCTCGGGAGGGCCCGGCCGGGGAGCTGTTTTTT
TRBV7-6	TRBJ2-7	NA	TRBD2	14	CASSMTSGGYEQYF	TGTGCCAGCAGCATGACTAGCGGAGGGTACGAGCAGTACTTC
TRBV11-2	TRBJ2-7	once	TRBD2	16	CASSLVGSGGGYEQYF	TGTGCCAGCAGCTTAGTTGGTAGCGGGGGCGGATACGAGCAGTACTTC
TRBV5-1	TRBJ1-6	NA	NA	10	CASSGPPLHF	TGCGCCAGCAGCGGTCCCCCCCTCCACTTT
TRBV30	TRBJ2-3	NA	NA	15	CACAPDGLSTDTQYF	TGTGCCTGCGCCCCAGATGGACTCAGCACAGATACGCAGTATTTT
TRBV5-3	TRBJ1-1	NA	NA	19	CARSLVFSGQGLANTEAFF	TGTGCCAGAAGCTTGGTTTTTTCGGGGCAGGGGTTAGCGAACACTGAAGCTTTCTTT
TRBV9	TRBJ2-3	large	TRBD2	14	CASSTSGRADTQYF	TGTGCCAGCAGCACTAGCGGGAGGGCAGATACGCAGTATTTT
TRBV4-1	TRBJ2-7	NA	TRBD1	16	CASSQDDGQGAYEQYF	TGCGCCAGCAGCCAAGATGATGGGCAGGGGGCGTACGAGCAGTACTTC
TRBV19	TRBJ2-2	NA	TRBD2	18	CASSIGAPTSGRAGELFF	TGTGCCAGTAGTATAGGAGCCCCAACTAGCGGGAGGGCCGGGGAGCTGTTTTTT
TRBV5-6	TRBJ2-7	NA	NA	13	CASSRVSAYEQYF	TGTGCCAGCTCCAGGGTTAGCGCCTACGAGCAGTACTTC
TRBV27	TRBJ1-1	NA	TRBD1	15	CASSRNRGMNTEAFF	TGTGCCAGCAGTCGAAACAGGGGGATGAACACTGAAGCTTTCTTT
TRBV30	TRBJ2-2	few	TRBD1	15	CAWTRQGADTGELFF	TGTGCCTGGACTCGACAGGGGGCCGACACCGGGGAGCTGTTTTTT
TRBV19	TRBJ2-1	once	NA	11	CASRWGNEQFF	TGTGCCAGTAGATGGGGCAATGAGCAGTTCTTC
TRBV4-2	TRBJ2-7	NA	TRBD1	17	CASSQGKGGTGMDEQYF	TGTGCCAGCAGCCAAGGCAAAGGCGGGACAGGGATGGACGAGCAGTACTTC
TRBV5-1	TRBJ2-5	NA	TRBD1	17	CASSQGLRGHAEETQYF	TGCGCCAGCAGCCAAGGTCTCAGGGGGCACGCCGAAGAGACCCAGTACTTC
TRBV7-2	TRBJ1-1	NA	NA	15	CASSLAIQGNTEAFF	TGTGCCAGCAGCTTAGCCATACAGGGGAACACTGAAGCTTTCTTT